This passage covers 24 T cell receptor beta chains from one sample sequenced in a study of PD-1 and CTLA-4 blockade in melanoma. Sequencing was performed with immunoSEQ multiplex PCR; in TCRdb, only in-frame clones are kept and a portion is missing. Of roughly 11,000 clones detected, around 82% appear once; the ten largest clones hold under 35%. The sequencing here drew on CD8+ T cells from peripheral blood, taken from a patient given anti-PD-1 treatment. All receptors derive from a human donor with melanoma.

The CDR3 here is CASSDSTDSNQPQHF. In DNA, the CDR3 is TGTGCCAGCAGTGATTCGACAGATAGCAATCAGCCCCAGCATTTT. This sequence joins TRBV2 and TRBJ1-5; perhaps TRBD1 as D (5 bases). The CDR3 has 15 amino acids. Trimming stripped 3 bases from V and 0 bases from J, with 9 bases between. CDR1 SNHLY and CDR2 FYNNEI come from the germline V gene.

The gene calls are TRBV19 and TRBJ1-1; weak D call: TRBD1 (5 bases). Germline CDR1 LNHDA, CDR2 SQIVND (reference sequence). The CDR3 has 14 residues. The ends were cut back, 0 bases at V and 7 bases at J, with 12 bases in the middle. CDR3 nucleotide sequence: TGTGCCAGTAGTATAGATAGAGGGGCAAGTGAAGCTTTCTTT. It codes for CASSIDRGASEAFF.

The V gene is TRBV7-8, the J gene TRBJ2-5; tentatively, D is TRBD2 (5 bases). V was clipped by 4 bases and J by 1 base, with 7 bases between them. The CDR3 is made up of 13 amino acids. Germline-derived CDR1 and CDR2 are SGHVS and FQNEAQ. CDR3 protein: CASSSLAQETQYF. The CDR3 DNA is TGTGCCAGCAGCTCCCTAGCCCAAGAGACCCAGTACTTC.

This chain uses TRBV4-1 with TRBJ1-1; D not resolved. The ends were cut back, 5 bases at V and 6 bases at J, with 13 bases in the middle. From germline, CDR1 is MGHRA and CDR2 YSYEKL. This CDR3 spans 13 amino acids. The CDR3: CASSNLLRAEAFF. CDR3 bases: TGCGCCAGCAGCAACCTCTTGAGGGCTGAAGCTTTCTTT.

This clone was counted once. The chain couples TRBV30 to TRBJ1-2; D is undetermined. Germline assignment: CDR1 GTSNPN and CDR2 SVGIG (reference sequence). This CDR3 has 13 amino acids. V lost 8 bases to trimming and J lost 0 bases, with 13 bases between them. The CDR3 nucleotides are TGTGCCGGTCAGGAGGCAACTAACTATGGCTACACCTTC. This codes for CAGQEATNYGYTF.

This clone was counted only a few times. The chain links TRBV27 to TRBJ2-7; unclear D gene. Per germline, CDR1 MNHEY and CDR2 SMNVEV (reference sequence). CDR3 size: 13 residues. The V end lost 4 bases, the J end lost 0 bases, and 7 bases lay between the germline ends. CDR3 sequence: CASSSGSSYEQYF. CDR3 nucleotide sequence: TGTGCCAGCAGTTCCGGTTCCTCCTACGAGCAGTACTTC.

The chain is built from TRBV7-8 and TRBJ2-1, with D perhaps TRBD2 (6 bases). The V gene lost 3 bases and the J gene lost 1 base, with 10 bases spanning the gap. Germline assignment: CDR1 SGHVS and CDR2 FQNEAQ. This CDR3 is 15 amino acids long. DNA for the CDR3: TGTGCCAGCAGCTTCGGGACTCGTTCCTACAATGAGCAGTTCTTC. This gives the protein CASSFGTRSYNEQFF. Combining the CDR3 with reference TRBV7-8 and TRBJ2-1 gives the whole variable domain GAGVSQSPRYKVAKRGQDVALRCDPISGHVSLFWYQQALGQGPEFLTYFQNEAQLDKSGLPSDRFFAERPEGSVSTLKIQRTQQEDSAVYLCASSFGTRSYNEQFFGPGTRLTVL.

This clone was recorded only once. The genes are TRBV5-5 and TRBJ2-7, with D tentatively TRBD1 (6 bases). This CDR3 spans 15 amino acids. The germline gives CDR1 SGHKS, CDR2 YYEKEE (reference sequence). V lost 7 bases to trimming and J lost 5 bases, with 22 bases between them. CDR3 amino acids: CASGLDDRFAHEQYF. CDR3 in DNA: TGTGCCAGCGGGCTTGACGACAGGTTCGCCCACGAGCAGTACTTC.

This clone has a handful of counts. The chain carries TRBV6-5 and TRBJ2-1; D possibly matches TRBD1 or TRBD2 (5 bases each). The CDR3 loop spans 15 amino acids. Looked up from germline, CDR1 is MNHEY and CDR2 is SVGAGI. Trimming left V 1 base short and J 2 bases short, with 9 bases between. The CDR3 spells CASSYLGDPYNEQFF. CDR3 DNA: TGTGCCAGCAGTTACTTGGGGGATCCCTACAATGAGCAGTTCTTC.

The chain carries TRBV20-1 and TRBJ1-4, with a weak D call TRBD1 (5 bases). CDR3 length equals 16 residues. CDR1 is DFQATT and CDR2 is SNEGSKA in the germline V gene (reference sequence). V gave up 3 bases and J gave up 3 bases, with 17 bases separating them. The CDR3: CSASGGALTANEKLFF. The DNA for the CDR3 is TGCAGTGCTAGTGGAGGGGCCCTAACCGCTAATGAAAAACTGTTTTTT.

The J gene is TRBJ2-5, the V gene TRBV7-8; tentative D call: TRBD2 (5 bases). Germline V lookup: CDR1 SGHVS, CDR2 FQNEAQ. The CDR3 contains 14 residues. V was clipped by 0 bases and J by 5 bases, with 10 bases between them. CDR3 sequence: CASSLALVLETQYF. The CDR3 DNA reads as TGTGCCAGCAGCTTAGCACTAGTGTTGGAGACCCAGTACTTC.

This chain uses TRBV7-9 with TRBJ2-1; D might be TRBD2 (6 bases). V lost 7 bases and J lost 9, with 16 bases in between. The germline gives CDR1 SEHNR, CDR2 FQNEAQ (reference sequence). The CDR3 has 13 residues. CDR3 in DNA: TGTGCCAGCACGCGGTGGGGGGATGGTGAGCAGTTCTTC. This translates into CASTRWGDGEQFF.

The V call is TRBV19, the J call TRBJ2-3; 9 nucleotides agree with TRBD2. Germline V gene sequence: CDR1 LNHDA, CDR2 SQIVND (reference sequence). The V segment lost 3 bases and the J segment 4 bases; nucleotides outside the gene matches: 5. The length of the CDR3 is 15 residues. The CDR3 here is CASSIGGGAADTQYF. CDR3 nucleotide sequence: TGTGCCAGTAGTATTGGCGGGGGGGCCGCAGATACGCAGTATTTT.

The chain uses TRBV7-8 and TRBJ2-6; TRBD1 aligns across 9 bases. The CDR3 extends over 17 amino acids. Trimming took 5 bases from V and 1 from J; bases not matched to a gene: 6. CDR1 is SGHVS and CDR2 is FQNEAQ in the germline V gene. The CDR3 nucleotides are TGTGCCAGCAGCAGCAGGGACAGGGAGTCTGGGGCCAACGTCCTGACTTTC. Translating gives CASSSRDRESGANVLTF.

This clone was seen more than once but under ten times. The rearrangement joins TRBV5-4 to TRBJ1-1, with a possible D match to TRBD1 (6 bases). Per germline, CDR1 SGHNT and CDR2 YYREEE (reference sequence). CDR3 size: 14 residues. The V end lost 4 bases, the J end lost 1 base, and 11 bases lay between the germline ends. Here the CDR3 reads CASSLLGGNTEAFF. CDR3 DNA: TGTGCCAGCAGCCTCCTAGGGGGGAACACTGAAGCTTTCTTT.

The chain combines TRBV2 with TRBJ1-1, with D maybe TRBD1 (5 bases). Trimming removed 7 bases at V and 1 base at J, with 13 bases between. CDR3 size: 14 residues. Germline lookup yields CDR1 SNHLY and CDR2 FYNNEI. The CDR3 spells CASTSGVGNTEAFF. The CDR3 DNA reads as TGTGCCAGCACCTCGGGGGTAGGGAACACTGAAGCTTTCTTT. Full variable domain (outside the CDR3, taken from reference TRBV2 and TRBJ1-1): EPEVTQTPSHQVTQMGQEVILRCVPISNHLYFYWYRQILGQKVEFLVSFYNNEISEKSEIFDDQFSVERPDGSNFTLKIRSTKLEDSAMYFCASTSGVGNTEAFFGQGTRLTVV.

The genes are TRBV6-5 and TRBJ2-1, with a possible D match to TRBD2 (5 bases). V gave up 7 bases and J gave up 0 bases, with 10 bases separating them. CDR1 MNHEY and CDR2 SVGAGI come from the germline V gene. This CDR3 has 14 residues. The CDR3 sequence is CASTWESSYNEQFF. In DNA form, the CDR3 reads TGTGCCAGCACTTGGGAGAGCTCCTACAATGAGCAGTTCTTC.

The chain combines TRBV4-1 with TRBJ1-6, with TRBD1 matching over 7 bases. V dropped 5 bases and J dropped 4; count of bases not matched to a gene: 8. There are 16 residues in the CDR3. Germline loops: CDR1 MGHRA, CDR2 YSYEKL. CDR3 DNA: TGCGCCAGCAGCTCAGCCGGGACAGATTATAATTCACCCCTCCACTTT. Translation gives CASSSAGTDYNSPLHF.

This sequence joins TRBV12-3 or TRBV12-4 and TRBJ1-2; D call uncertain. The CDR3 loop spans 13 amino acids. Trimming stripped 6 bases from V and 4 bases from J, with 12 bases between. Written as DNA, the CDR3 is TGTGCCAGCAGCCCTGGAGGGTCCTATGGCTACACCTTC. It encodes CASSPGGSYGYTF.

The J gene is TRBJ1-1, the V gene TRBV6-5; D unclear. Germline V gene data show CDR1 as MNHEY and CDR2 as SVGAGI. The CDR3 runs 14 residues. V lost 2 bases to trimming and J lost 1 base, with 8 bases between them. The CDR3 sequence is CASSYRGGNTEAFF. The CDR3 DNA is TGTGCCAGCAGTTACCGGGGAGGGAACACTGAAGCTTTCTTT.

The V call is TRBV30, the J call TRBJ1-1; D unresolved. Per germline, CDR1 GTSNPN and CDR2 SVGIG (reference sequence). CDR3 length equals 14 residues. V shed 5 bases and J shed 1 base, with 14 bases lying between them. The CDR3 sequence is CAWQRETQNTEAFF. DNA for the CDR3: TGTGCCTGGCAGAGAGAGACTCAGAACACTGAAGCTTTCTTT. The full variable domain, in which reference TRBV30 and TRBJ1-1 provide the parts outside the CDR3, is SQTIHQWPATLVQPVGSPLSLECTVEGTSNPNLYWYRQAAGRGLQLLFYSVGIGQISSEVPQNLSASRPQDRQFILSSKKLLLSDSGFYLCAWQRETQNTEAFFGQGTRLTVV.

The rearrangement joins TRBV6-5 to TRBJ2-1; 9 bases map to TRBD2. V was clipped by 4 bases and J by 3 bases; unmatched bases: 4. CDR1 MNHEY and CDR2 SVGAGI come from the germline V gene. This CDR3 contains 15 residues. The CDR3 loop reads CASSLAGAYYNEQFF. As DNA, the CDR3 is TGTGCCAGCAGTTTAGCGGGGGCCTACTACAATGAGCAGTTCTTC.

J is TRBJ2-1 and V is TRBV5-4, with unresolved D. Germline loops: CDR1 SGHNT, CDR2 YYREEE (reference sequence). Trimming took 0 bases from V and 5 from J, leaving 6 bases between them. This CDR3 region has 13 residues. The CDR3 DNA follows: TGTGCCAGCAGCTTGGAGGCGGACAATGAGCAGTTCTTC. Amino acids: CASSLEADNEQFF. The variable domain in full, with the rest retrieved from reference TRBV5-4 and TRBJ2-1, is ETGVTQSPTHLIKTRGQQVTLRCSSQSGHNTVSWYQQALGQGPQFIFQYYREEENGRGNFPPRFSGLQFPNYSSELNVNALELDDSALYLCASSLEADNEQFFGPGTRLTVL.

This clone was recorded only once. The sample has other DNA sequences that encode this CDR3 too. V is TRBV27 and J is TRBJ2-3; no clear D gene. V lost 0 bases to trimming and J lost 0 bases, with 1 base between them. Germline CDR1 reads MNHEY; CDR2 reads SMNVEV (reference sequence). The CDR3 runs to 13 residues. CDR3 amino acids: CASSLSSTDTQYF. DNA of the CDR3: TGTGCCAGCAGTTTATCTAGCACAGATACGCAGTATTTT.